This T cell receptor (beta chain) was observed in a study of blood T cell repertoires in COVID-19. Study summary: Acute-phase and convalescent COVID-19 samples originated in the United States, Italy and Spain. From T cells, B-cell-depleted T cells, or PBMCs came the material, which was cDNA or gDNA.

The germline V gene has CDR1 SQVTM and CDR2 ANQGSEA. This CDR3 is 13 amino acids long. The V gene lost 7 bases and the J gene lost 0 bases, with 11 bases spanning the gap. Original processing notes: Scientists estimated how many nucleated cells there were by amplifying reference gene primers. Data came from immunoSEQ multiplex PCR; TCRdb stores just in-frame clones and leaves some out. The V and J calls and the clone size are those of that table, but D and trimming were determined from the DNA. The data show 90,000 to 150,000 clones, 75% to 85% seen once. The chain combines TRBV29-1 with TRBJ2-3; a possible D gene is TRBD2 (6 bases). This clonotype was obtained from a human donor in a cohort sampled during active COVID-19. Sequenced: peripheral blood. CDR3 DNA: TGCAGCGGGGGCGCGGGGAGCACAGATACGCAGTATTTT. This encodes CSGGAGSTDTQYF.